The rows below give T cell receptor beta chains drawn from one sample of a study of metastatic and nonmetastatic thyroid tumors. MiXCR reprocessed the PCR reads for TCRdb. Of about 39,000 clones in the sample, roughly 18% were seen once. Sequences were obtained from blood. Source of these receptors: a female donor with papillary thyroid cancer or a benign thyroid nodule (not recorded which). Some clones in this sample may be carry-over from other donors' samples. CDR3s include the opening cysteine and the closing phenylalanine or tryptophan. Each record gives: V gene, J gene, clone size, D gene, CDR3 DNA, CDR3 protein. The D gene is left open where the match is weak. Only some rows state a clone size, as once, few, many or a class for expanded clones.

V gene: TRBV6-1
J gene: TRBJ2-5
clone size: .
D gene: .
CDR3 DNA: TGTGCCAGCAGTGAAAAGACAGAGGGGGAGACCCAGTACTTC
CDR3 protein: CASSEKTEGETQYF

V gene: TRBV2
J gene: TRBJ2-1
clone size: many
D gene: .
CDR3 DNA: TGTGCCAACCTTCCGGACCAATTGCACAATGAGCAGTTCTTC
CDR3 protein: CANLPDQLHNEQFF

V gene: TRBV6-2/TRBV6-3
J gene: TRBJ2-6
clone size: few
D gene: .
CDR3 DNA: TGTGCCAGCATCCTGCGGCCCTCTGGGGCCAACATCCTGACTTTC
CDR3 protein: CASILRPSGANILTF

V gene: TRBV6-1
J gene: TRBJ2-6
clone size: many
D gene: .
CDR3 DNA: TGTGCCAGCAGTGGCTTTGGGGCCAACGTCCTGACTTTC
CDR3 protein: CASSGFGANVLTF

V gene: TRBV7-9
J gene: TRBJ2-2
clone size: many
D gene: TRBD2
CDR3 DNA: TGTGCCAGCAGCTTCACTAGCGGGACCGAAGGGGAGCTGTTTTTT
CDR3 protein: CASSFTSGTEGELFF

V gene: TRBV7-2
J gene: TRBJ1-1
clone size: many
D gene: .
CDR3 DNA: TGTGCCAGCAGCTCATACCGGGGGCTGAGGGCTTTCTTT
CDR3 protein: CASSSYRGLRAFF

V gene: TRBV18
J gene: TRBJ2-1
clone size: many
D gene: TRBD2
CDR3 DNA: TGTGCCAGCCGCCACCGGGGACTAGCGGGACTTGCCGATGAGCAGTTCTTC
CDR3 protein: CASRHRGLAGLADEQFF

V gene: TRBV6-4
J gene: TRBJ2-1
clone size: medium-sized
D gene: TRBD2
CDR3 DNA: TGTGCCAGCAGTCATTTAGCGGGAGCGGGTTACAATGAGCAGTTCTTC
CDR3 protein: CASSHLAGAGYNEQFF

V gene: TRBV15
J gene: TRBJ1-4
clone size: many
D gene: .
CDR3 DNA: TGTGCCACCAGCAGAGATGGTGTGGGCACCTTTGACGAAAAACTGTTTTTT
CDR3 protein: CATSRDGVGTFDEKLFF

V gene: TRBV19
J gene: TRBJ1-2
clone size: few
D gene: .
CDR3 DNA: TGTGCCAGTAGTAGACGGCAGACTAACTGTGGCAACACCTTC
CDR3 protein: CASSRRQTNCGNTF

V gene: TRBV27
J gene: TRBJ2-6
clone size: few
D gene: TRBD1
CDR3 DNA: TGTGCCAGCAGTTTAACAGGGGCCGGGGCCAACGTCCTGACTTTC
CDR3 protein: CASSLTGAGANVLTF

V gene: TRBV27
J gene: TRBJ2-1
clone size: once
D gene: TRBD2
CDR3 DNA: TGTGCCAGCAGTGAAATCGGGACTACCCTCACTAATGAGCAGTTCTTC
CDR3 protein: CASSEIGTTLTNEQFF

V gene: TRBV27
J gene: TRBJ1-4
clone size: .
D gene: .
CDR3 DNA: TGTGCCAGCAGCCCGAACCGGGGTGAGGGGGGCAGGAATGAAAAACTGTTTTTT
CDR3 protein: CASSPNRGEGGRNEKLFF

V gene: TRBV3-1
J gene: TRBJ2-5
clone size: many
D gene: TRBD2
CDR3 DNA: TGTGCCAGCAGCCAGAACGGACTAGCGTCGGAGACCCAGTACTTC
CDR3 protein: CASSQNGLASETQYF

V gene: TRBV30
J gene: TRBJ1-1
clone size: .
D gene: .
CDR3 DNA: TGTGCCTGGAGTAGAGGCGTGGGGAGCACTGAAGCTTTCTTT
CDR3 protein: CAWSRGVGSTEAFF

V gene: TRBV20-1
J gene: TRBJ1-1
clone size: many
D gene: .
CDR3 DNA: TGCAGTGCCTCCCGCCCTAGGGAGAACACTGAAGCTTTCTTT
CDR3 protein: CSASRPRENTEAFF

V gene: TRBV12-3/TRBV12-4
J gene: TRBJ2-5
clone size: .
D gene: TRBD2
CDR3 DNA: TGTGCCAGCAGCTTTAGCGGGGGTTTAGGGGAGAACCAGTACTTC
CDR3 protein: CASSFSGGLGENQYF

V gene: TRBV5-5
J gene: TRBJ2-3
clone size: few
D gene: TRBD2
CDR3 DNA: TGTGCCAGCAGCTCCCAAGCGGGGGGCACAGATACGCAGTATTTT
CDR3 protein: CASSSQAGGTDTQYF

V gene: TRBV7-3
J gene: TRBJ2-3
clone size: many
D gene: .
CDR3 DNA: TGTGCCAGCAGCTTAAAGGGTTGGGTAGATACGCAGTATTTT
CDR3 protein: CASSLKGWVDTQYF

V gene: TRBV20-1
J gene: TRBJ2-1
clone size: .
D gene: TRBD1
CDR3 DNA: TGCAGTACTGCCGCGTACAGGGGCTACAATGAGCAGTTCTTC
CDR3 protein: CSTAAYRGYNEQFF

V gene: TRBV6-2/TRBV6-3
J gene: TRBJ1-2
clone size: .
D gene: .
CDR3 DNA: TGTGCCAGCAGTTACTCATGGGGAACAGGGAATGGCTACACCTTC
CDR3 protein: CASSYSWGTGNGYTF

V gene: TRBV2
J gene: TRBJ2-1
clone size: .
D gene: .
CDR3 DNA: TGTGCCAGCAGTGAAGGGCTCCGGGGCTTAAATGAGCAGTTCTTC
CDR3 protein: CASSEGLRGLNEQFF

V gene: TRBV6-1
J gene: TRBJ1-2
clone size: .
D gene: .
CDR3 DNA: TGTGCCAGCAGTAAGCAGGGATCGGGCTACACCTTC
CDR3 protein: CASSKQGSGYTF

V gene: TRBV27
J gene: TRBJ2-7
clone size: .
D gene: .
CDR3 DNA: TGTGCCAGCAGTTCCACCTCCTCGCCCGGCGTGGCCTACGAGCAGTACTTC
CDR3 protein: CASSSTSSPGVAYEQYF

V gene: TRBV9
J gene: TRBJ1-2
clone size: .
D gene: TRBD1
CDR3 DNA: TGTGCCAGCAGCTTCCGTCCCGGGACAGGGCTGCATTATGATGGCTACACCTTC
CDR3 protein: CASSFRPGTGLHYDGYTF

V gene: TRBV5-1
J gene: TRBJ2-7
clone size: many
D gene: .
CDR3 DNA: TGCGCCAGCAGCTTGGCCCCGATGGACGAGCAGTACTTC
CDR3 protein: CASSLAPMDEQYF

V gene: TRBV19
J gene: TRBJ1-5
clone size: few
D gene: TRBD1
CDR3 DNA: TGTGCCAGTATGGGACAGTGCTATCAGCCCCAGCATTTT
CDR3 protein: CASMGQCYQPQHF

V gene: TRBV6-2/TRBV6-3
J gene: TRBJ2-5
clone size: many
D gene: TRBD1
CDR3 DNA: TGTGCCAGCAGCCCACCAGGGACAGCCCAAGAGACCCAGTACTTC
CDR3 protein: CASSPPGTAQETQYF

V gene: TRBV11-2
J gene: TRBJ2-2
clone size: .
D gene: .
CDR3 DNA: TGTGCCAGCAGCTTAGGGAGCTGGAACACCGGGGGGCTGTTTTTT
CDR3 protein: CASSLGSWNTGGLFF

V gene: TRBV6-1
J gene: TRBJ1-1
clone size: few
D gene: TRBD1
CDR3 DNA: TGTGCCAGCAGGTCCGGGACAGGGAGCACTGAAGCTTTCTTT
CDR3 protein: CASRSGTGSTEAFF

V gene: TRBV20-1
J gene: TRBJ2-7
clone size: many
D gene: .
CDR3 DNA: TGCAGTGCTAGAGATCGGACAAAGAGCTCCTACGAGCAGTACTTC
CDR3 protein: CSARDRTKSSYEQYF

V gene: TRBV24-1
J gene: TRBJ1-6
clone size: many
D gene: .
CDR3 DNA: TGTGCCACCAGTGATGCACAGGAGTCTTCACCCCTCCACTTT
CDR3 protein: CATSDAQESSPLHF

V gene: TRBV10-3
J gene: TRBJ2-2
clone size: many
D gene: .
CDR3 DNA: TGTGCCATCAGTGAGGGCAGGGCCCTGGACGGGGAGCTGTTTTTT
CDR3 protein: CAISEGRALDGELFF

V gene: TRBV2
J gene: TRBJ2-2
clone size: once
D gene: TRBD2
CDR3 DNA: TGTGCTAGCAGTGATATGGCGGGAGGGGTCACCGGGGAGCTGTTTTTC
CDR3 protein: CASSDMAGGVTGELFF

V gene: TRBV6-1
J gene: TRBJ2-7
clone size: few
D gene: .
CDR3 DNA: TGTGCCAGCAGTCAGGGAATTGCAGCCTACGAGAAGTACTTC
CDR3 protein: CASSQGIAAYEKYF

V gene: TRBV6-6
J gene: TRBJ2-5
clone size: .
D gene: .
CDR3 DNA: TGTGCCAGCATTTACTCTGGTGGAGTGGGAGAGACCCAGTACTTC
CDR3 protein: CASIYSGGVGETQYF

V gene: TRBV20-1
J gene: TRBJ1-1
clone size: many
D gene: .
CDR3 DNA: TGCAGTGCTAGAGAACGTAGGAACACTGAAGCTTTCTTT
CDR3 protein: CSARERRNTEAFF

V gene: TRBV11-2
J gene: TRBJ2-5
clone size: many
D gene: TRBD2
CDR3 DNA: TGTGCCAGCAGCCCCCGAGCGGGAGGTTGGGGGACCCAGTACTTC
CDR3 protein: CASSPRAGGWGTQYF

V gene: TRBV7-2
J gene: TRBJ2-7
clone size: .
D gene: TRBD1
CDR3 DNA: TGTGCCAGCAGCCCCACAGCCGGACAGGGATACGAGCAGTACTTC
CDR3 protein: CASSPTAGQGYEQYF

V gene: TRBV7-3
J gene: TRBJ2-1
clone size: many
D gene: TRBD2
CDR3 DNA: TGTGCCAGCAGCTTACAAGGGACTAGAGGCGGCTATGAGCAGTTCTTC
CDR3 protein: CASSLQGTRGGYEQFF

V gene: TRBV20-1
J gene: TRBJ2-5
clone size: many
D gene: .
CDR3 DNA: TGCAGTGCTAGAGTTCCGGCGGCCGGAGAGACCCAGTACTTC
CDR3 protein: CSARVPAAGETQYF